This is a list of T cell receptor beta chains from one sample in a study of CD8 T cells in Susac syndrome. One entry per CDR3 protein, called by TCRdb with MiXCR from the immunoSEQ multiplex PCR reads. The sample lists some 300,000 distinct CDR3 sequences, approximately 84% occurring once. Sequencing was performed on CD8+ T cells from PBMCs. These receptor sequences come from a human donor with multiple sclerosis. Both conserved end residues are part of each CDR3.

j_call: TRBJ2-7; v_call: TRBV5-1; cdr3_aa: CASSSSGEGREQYF
j_call: TRBJ2-1; v_call: TRBV27; cdr3_aa: CASGPPGGNEQFF
j_call: TRBJ2-7; v_call: TRBV12-3/TRBV12-4; cdr3_aa: CASSLVGGHSYEQYF
j_call: TRBJ2-3; v_call: TRBV2; cdr3_aa: CASEYSGRPRGTDTQYF
j_call: TRBJ2-7; v_call: TRBV9; cdr3_aa: CASSVGTGPEQYF
j_call: TRBJ2-7; v_call: TRBV27; cdr3_aa: CASSLKLGDEQYF
j_call: TRBJ2-1; v_call: TRBV11-2; cdr3_aa: CASSLGPNRGYNEQFF
j_call: TRBJ2-2; v_call: TRBV9; cdr3_aa: CASSVGNTGELFF
j_call: TRBJ2-1; v_call: TRBV18; cdr3_aa: CASSPETSGDYNEQFF
j_call: TRBJ1-1; v_call: TRBV29-1; cdr3_aa: CSGSRGGTEAFF
j_call: TRBJ2-3; v_call: TRBV9; cdr3_aa: CASSDGPLSTTDTQYF
j_call: TRBJ2-1; v_call: TRBV11-2; cdr3_aa: CASRLTGVSYNEQFF
j_call: TRBJ2-7; v_call: TRBV27; cdr3_aa: CASGYYGQYF
j_call: TRBJ2-7; v_call: TRBV5-6; cdr3_aa: CASSPWTSYEQYF
j_call: TRBJ2-7; v_call: TRBV27; cdr3_aa: CASRETSGSFYEQYF
j_call: TRBJ2-1; v_call: TRBV20-1; cdr3_aa: CSASIGVRGDEQFF
j_call: TRBJ1-2; v_call: TRBV29-1; cdr3_aa: CDVEDLLQYPYGYTF
j_call: TRBJ2-7; v_call: TRBV27; cdr3_aa: CASSYSTGTLAYEQYF
j_call: TRBJ2-7; v_call: TRBV11-1; cdr3_aa: CASSLRDRSYEQYF
j_call: TRBJ2-7; v_call: TRBV2; cdr3_aa: CASSETPFLMGLSSYEQYF
j_call: TRBJ2-1; v_call: TRBV27; cdr3_aa: CASSLEGCNEQFF
j_call: TRBJ2-7; v_call: TRBV13; cdr3_aa: CASSILGTSGYEQYF
j_call: TRBJ2-1; v_call: TRBV5-5; cdr3_aa: CASSFSWDKYNEQFF
j_call: TRBJ1-1; v_call: TRBV7-6; cdr3_aa: CASSLAEPGPWSEAFF
j_call: TRBJ2-1; v_call: TRBV20-1; cdr3_aa: CSARAERSYNEQFF
j_call: TRBJ2-5; v_call: TRBV6-5; cdr3_aa: CASSFGKGDQETQYF
j_call: TRBJ1-2; v_call: TRBV9; cdr3_aa: CASSVEQGNYGYTF
j_call: TRBJ2-4; v_call: TRBV20-1; cdr3_aa: CSASPGLAGGPGAKNIQYF
j_call: TRBJ2-1; v_call: TRBV6-2/TRBV6-3; cdr3_aa: CASSYEREGTNEQFF
j_call: TRBJ2-7; v_call: TRBV2; cdr3_aa: CASRGLRGTGGPEQYF
j_call: TRBJ2-7; v_call: TRBV5-5; cdr3_aa: CASSRRTEGYEQYF
j_call: TRBJ2-3; v_call: TRBV5-4; cdr3_aa: CASSVRTTLKGSRDTQYF